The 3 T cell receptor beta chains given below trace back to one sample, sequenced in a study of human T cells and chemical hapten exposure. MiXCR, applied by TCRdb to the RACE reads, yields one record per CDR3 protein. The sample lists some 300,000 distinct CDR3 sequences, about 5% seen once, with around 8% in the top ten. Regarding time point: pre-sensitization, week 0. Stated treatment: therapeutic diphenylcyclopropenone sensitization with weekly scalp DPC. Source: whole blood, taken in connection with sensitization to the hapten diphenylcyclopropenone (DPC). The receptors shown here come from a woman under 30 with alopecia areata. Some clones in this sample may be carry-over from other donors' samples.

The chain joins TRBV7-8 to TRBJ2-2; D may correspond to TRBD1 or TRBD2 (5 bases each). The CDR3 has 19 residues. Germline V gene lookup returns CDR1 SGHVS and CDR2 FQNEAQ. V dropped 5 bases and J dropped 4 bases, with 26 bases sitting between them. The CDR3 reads CASSRVGRELFRGTGELFF. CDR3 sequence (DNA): TGTGCCAGCAGCAGGGTGGGCAGGGAGCTATTTCGAGGCACCGGGGAGCTGTTTTTT.

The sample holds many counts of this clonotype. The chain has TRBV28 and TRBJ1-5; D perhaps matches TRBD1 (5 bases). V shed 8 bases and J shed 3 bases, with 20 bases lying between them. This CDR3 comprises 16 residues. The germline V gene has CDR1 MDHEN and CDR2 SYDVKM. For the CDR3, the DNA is TGTGCCAGCGGACGGACACTGACCGGCTCCAATCAGCCCCAGCATTTT. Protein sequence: CASGRTLTGSNQPQHF.

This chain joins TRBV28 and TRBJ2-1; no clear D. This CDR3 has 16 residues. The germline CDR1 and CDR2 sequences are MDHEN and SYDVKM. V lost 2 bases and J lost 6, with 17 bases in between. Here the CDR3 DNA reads TGTGCCAGCAGTTTACGATTTGGGCAGGTGGGCAATGAGCAGTTCTTC. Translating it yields CASSLRFGQVGNEQFF.